This T cell receptor beta chain was sequenced in a study of OX40 agonist ivuxolimab in advanced cancers. About this clone itself: Its antigen is not identified.

The table came from immunoSEQ multiplex PCR; TCRdb's copy has only in-frame clones and leaves some out. The data contain some 80,000 clones, approximately 87% of them singletons. Overall study findings and caveats: There was clonal expansion of CD4+ and CD8+ blood T cells by week 6 at 0.1 to 3.0 mg/kg. The 0.1-3.0 mg/kg partial responders had among the lowest clonal expansion.

The CDR3 loop spans 15 amino acids. Germline values: CDR1 SGHNT, CDR2 YENEEA. With V trimmed by 2 bases and J by 2 bases, 2 bases remained unmatched. This clonotype originated in an adult with an advanced solid tumor such as melanoma, head and neck, liver or kidney cancer. This rearrangement joins TRBV11-3 to TRBJ2-3, with 9 positions matching TRBD2. This specimen was CD4+ or CD8+ T cells sorted from blood, taken in a trial of the OX40 agonist ivuxolimab. CDR3 bases: TGTGCCAGCAGCTTAACTAGCGGGTTCACAGATACGCAGTATTTT. This translates into CASSLTSGFTDTQYF.